Reported below is one T cell receptor beta chain. Trimming left V 0 bases short and J 1 base short, with 7 bases between. Germline loops: CDR1 MNHEY, CDR2 SVGAGI. The CDR3 spans 15 residues. The assay was immunoSEQ multiplex PCR, and TCRdb's table has in-frame clones only and misses some. The sample holds under 100,000 clones, just under 75% seen once. This sample is drawn from a study of CD8 T cell repertoires and HIV-1 epitope variants. Across the whole study: Separate wells received one of Twenty-five Gag or Nef variant peptides. Tested: three Gag epitope families, Nef HW9 and YT9.

This TCR was sampled from a male donor with HIV. This chain uses TRBV6-5 with TRBJ1-5; D unresolved. Sequenced input: uncultured baseline CD8+ T cells from peripheral blood mononuclear cells (PBMCs). In nucleotides, the CDR3 is TGTGCCAGCAGTTACTCCATAAACAGCAATCAGCCCCAGCATTTT. Translation: CASSYSINSNQPQHF.